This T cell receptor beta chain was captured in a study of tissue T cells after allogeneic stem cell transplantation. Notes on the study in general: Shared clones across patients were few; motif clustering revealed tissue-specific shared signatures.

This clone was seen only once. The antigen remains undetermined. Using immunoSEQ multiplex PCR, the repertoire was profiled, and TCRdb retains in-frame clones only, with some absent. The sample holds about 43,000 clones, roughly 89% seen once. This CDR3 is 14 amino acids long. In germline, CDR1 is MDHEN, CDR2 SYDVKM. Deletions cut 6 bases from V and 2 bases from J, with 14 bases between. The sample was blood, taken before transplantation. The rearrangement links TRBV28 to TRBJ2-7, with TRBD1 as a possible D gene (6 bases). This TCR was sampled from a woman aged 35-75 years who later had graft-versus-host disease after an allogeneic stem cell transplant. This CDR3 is CASSLTGITYEQYF. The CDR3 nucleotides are TGTGCCAGCAGCTTAACAGGGATCACCTACGAGCAGTACTTC.